Listed here are 26 T cell receptor beta chains from one sample, sequenced in a study of early T cells in non-severe SARS-CoV-2 infection. TCRdb re-called the 5' RACE reads through MiXCR, storing one row per CDR3 protein. The sample holds some 32,000 distinct CDR3 sequences; under 5% are singletons and the top ten take roughly 8%. Sequencing was performed on whole blood. Receptor source: an adult who was a healthcare worker with PCR-confirmed SARS-CoV-2 infection or an uninfected control (not recorded which).

This clonotype was detected ten times or more. The rearrangement uses TRBV11-2 and TRBJ2-5; TRBD1 matches at 9 bases. Germline trimming cut 5 bases from V and 4 bases from J; bases unmatched to any gene: 2. The CDR3 sequence is 13 residues long. CDR1 and CDR2 from the germline V gene are SGHAT and FQNNGV. The chain's CDR3 is CASSGQGRETQYF. CDR3 DNA: TGTGCCAGCAGCGGACAGGGGAGAGAGACCCAGTACTTC.

In its sample, this clonotype was seen a few times. The gene calls are TRBV21-1 and TRBJ1-5. TRBV21-1 is labeled a pseudogene. The CDR3 sequence is 14 residues long. CDR3 DNA sequence: TGTGCCAGCAGCAAAGGAGGTGGCAATCAGCCCCAGCATTTT. Protein product: CASSKGGGNQPQHF.

This clonotype was counted many times. The chain couples TRBV6-5 to TRBJ1-1, with 8 positions matching TRBD1. Unmatched junction bases numbered 7, after V lost 6 bases and J lost 4 bases. This CDR3 has 14 residues. The germline V gene encodes CDR1 MNHEY and CDR2 SVGAGI. This chain's CDR3 is CASSPDRGGTEAFF. In DNA, the CDR3 is TGTGCCAGCAGCCCTGACAGGGGTGGCACTGAAGCTTTCTTT.

This clonotype was seen many times. V gene TRBV7-8 combines with J gene TRBJ1-6; 8 nucleotides align to TRBD1. CDR3 length equals 14 residues. Germline V gene lookup returns CDR1 SGHVS and CDR2 FQNEAQ. Unmatched junction bases numbered 4, after V lost 5 bases and J lost 7 bases. Here the CDR3 reads CASSPDRENSPLHF. For the CDR3, the DNA is TGTGCCAGCAGCCCGGACAGGGAAAATTCACCCCTCCACTTT. Drawing the rest from reference TRBV7-8 and TRBJ1-6, the complete variable domain is GAGVSQSPRYKVAKRGQDVALRCDPISGHVSLFWYQQALGQGPEFLTYFQNEAQLDKSGLPSDRFFAERPEGSVSTLKIQRTQQEDSAVYLCASSPDRENSPLHFGNGTRLTVT.

This clonotype has a handful of counts. One end of the junction fails to match germline, which may point to a read error. CDR3 sequence reads: CASGFSGRGSGELFF. The CDR3 bases are TGTGCCAGCGGTTTCAGCGGGAGGGGGAGCGGGGAGCTGTTTTTT. This rearrangement joins TRBV27 to TRBJ2-2, with 10 bases aligning to TRBD2. CDR3 length: 15 amino acids. CDR1 and CDR2 (germline): MNHEY, SMNVEV (reference sequence).

This clonotype has ten or more counts. The chain links TRBV2 to TRBJ2-7, with 7 bases lining up with TRBD2. The CDR3 covers 17 residues. Trimming cost V 6 bases and J 3 bases; bases outside gene matches: 17. Germline values: CDR1 SNHLY, CDR2 FYNNEI. CDR3 sequence reads: CASSPGWSGKSFYEQYF. The CDR3 nucleotides read TGTGCCAGCAGCCCGGGGTGGAGCGGGAAGTCTTTCTACGAGCAGTACTTC. Together with reference TRBV2 and TRBJ2-7, the CDR3 gives the full variable domain: EPEVTQTPSHQVTQMGQEVILRCVPISNHLYFYWYRQILGQKVEFLVSFYNNEISEKSEIFDDQFSVERPDGSNFTLKIRSTKLEDSAMYFCASSPGWSGKSFYEQYFGPGTRLTVT.

In this sample, this clonotype turned up a few times. V gene TRBV7-2 combines with J gene TRBJ2-2, with TRBD2 as a possible D gene (6 bases). Germline CDR1 and CDR2: SGHTA and FQGNSA. V was cut by 8 bases and J by 6 bases, with 7 bases left in between. This CDR3 comprises 11 residues. The DNA of the CDR3 is TGTGCCAGCGGAGGGGCCGGGGAGCTGTTTTTT. As protein: CASGGAGELFF.

This clonotype was picked up many times. The chain combines TRBV6-5 with TRBJ2-3; TRBD2 is a possible D gene (5 bases). The germline V gene encodes CDR1 MNHEY and CDR2 SVGAGI. This CDR3 contains 15 residues. Trimming pared 1 base from V and 6 bases from J, leaving 14 bases between. CDR3 in amino acids: CASSYYQAERDTQYF. The DNA of the CDR3 is TGTGCCAGCAGTTACTACCAAGCGGAGAGGGATACGCAGTATTTT.

The sample holds many counts of this clonotype. The genes are TRBV6-1 and TRBJ1-2; D may be TRBD1 (6 bases). The V end lost 7 bases, the J end lost 8 bases, and 14 bases lay between the germline ends. The CDR3 is 12 residues long. Germline loops: CDR1 MNHNS, CDR2 SASEGT. For the CDR3, the DNA is TGTGCCAGCACCCTACAGGGTGACGGCTACACCTTC. It encodes CASTLQGDGYTF.

J is TRBJ2-7 and V is TRBV12-3 or TRBV12-4; a weak D match, TRBD1 (6 bases). V shed 3 bases and J shed 1 base, with 13 bases lying between them. This CDR3 contains 15 residues. CDR3 sequence (DNA): TGTGCCAGCAGTTTGATACAGGGACCGTCCTACGAGCAGTACTTC. Translation: CASSLIQGPSYEQYF.

This clonotype showed up many times. The rearrangement joins TRBV12-3 or TRBV12-4 to TRBJ2-7; D perhaps matches TRBD1 (6 bases). With 8 bases removed from V and 6 bases from J, the gap between germline ends came to 14 bases. The CDR3 totals 12 residues. As DNA, the CDR3 is TGTGCCAGCGCGTACAGGGAAAGCGAGCAGTACTTC. This sequence encodes CASAYRESEQYF.

CDR3 coding DNA: TGCAGTGCTAGACTCACAGGGGGCGCGCCGGAGACCCAGTACTTC. This encodes CSARLTGGAPETQYF. The rearrangement uses TRBV20-1 and TRBJ2-5; 9 nucleotides agree with TRBD1. V shed 2 bases, J shed 5 bases, and the junction held 9 bases outside the gene matches. This CDR3 is 15 amino acids long. Per the germline V gene, CDR1 is DFQATT and CDR2 is SNEGSKA (reference sequence).

This clonotype was recorded many times. This chain joins TRBV19 and TRBJ2-7; D remains ambiguous. The CDR3 totals 14 residues. The ends were cut back, 5 bases at V and 5 bases at J, with 16 bases in the middle. Germline CDR1 is LNHDA and CDR2 is SQIVND (reference sequence). The CDR3 bases are TGTGCCAGTAGTTTGACTTTAGGCCGCAACGAGCAGTACTTC. This translates into CASSLTLGRNEQYF.

This clonotype has just a few counts. V is TRBV5-4 and J is TRBJ2-5; 7 bases line up with TRBD1. The germline V gene encodes CDR1 SGHNT and CDR2 YYREEE (reference sequence). With 4 bases clipped from V and 0 bases from J, the junction kept 6 bases outside the gene matches. This CDR3 contains 15 residues. The CDR3 loop is CASSKKDRYQETQYF. CDR3 in DNA: TGTGCCAGCAGCAAAAAGGACAGGTACCAAGAGACCCAGTACTTC.

This clonotype has at least ten counts. The genes are TRBV25-1 and TRBJ1-1; D is possibly TRBD1 (5 bases). The germline CDR1 and CDR2 sequences are MGHDK and SYGVNS. Trimming took off 1 base at V and 1 base at J, with 7 bases between the two ends. CDR3 length: 14 residues. CDR3 sequence: CASSEFGTNTEAFF. CDR3 in DNA: TGTGCCAGCAGTGAATTCGGGACGAACACTGAAGCTTTCTTT.

The sample holds many counts of this clonotype. The chain combines TRBV7-9 with TRBJ1-5; D remains unclear. There are 13 residues in the CDR3. With 2 bases removed from V and 8 bases from J, the gap between germline ends came to 10 bases. Looked up from germline, CDR1 is SEHNR and CDR2 is FQNEAQ (reference sequence). The CDR3 DNA is TGTGCCAGCAGCTTATACCCCACGGAGCCCCAGCATTTT. Protein sequence: CASSLYPTEPQHF. The full variable domain, rest sourced from reference TRBV7-9 and TRBJ1-5, is DTGVSQNPRHKITKRGQNVTFRCDPISEHNRLYWYRQTLGQGPEFLTYFQNEAQLEKSRLLSDRFSAERPKGSFSTLEIQRTEQGDSAMYLCASSLYPTEPQHFGDGTRLSIL.

This chain links TRBV9 with TRBJ2-5; 11 nucleotides match TRBD1. V was pared by 3 bases and J by 6 bases, with 10 bases of the junction left unmatched. CDR3 length: 16 residues. CDR1 is SGDLS and CDR2 is YYNGEE in the germline V gene. CDR3 in amino acids: CASSDSRTGGEKTQYF. In DNA, the CDR3 is TGTGCCAGCAGCGATAGCAGGACAGGGGGCGAAAAGACCCAGTACTTC.

By share, this clonotype ranks as medium-sized. This chain connects TRBV7-2 to TRBJ2-6; the match to TRBD2 covers 12 bases. The V segment lost 7 bases and the J segment 0 bases; nucleotides outside the gene matches: 7. The CDR3 extends over 18 amino acids. From germline, CDR1 is SGHTA and CDR2 FQGNSA. In DNA, the CDR3 is TGTGCCAGCATCCTCTTACTAGCGGGAGGCTCTGGGGCCAACGTCCTGACTTTC. Translated, it gives CASILLLAGGSGANVLTF.

The V gene is TRBV7-6, the J gene TRBJ2-2; tentatively, D is TRBD1 (8 bases). This CDR3 spans 16 amino acids. Germline V lookup: CDR1 SGHVS, CDR2 FNYEAQ. Trimming pared 4 bases from V and 5 bases from J, leaving 17 bases between. The CDR3 DNA follows: TGTGCCAGCAGCTACAGGGGGGGATCGGGAACCGGGGAGCTGTTTTTT. This translates into CASSYRGGSGTGELFF.

There are many counts of this clonotype. This chain links TRBV19 with TRBJ2-2, with a possible D match to TRBD1 (6 bases). Germline V gives CDR1 LNHDA, CDR2 SQIVND (reference sequence). V lost 7 bases and J lost 0, with 18 bases in between. The CDR3 consists of 17 residues. In nucleotides, the CDR3 is TGTGCCAGTACCCCTCTTAAGACAGGACCGAACACCGGGGAGCTGTTTTTT. Its protein is CASTPLKTGPNTGELFF.

This clonotype has ten or more counts. CDR3 in amino acids: CASSSSGRQGSTDTQYF. CDR3 nucleotide sequence: TGTGCCAGCAGTTCCTCAGGTCGGCAGGGAAGCACAGATACGCAGTATTTT. The gene calls are TRBV6-6 and TRBJ2-3, with a tentative D call TRBD1 (5 bases). In germline, CDR1 is MNHNY, CDR2 SVGAGI (reference sequence). V was shortened by 4 bases and J by 0 bases, with 17 bases between the two germline ends. CDR3 length equals 17 residues.

This clonotype was detected ten times or more. The rearrangement joins TRBV11-2 to TRBJ1-4; perhaps TRBD1 as D (5 bases). Per the germline V gene, CDR1 is SGHAT and CDR2 is FQNNGV. Trimming took off 5 bases at V and 5 bases at J, with 15 bases between the two ends. This CDR3 has 15 amino acids. The CDR3 DNA reads as TGTGCCAGCAGCCTTTCGGGACTGCAAAATGAAAAACTGTTTTTT. This codes for CASSLSGLQNEKLFF.

This clonotype was seen once. The missing conserved phenylalanine or tryptophan at the end of this CDR3 makes a read error likely. V usage is TRBV5-1 and J usage is TRBJ1-1; possible D gene TRBD1, 6 bases. Germline CDR1 reads SGHRS; CDR2 reads YFSETQ. This CDR3 region has 14 residues. CDR3: CAGRGNQGTTEAFI. The CDR3 region has the DNA TGCGCCGGCAGGGGAAACCAGGGGACCACTGAAGCTTTCATT.

Comments on this clonotype: A much larger clone lies one base from this, so it may be a read error. The chain carries TRBV5-4 and TRBJ2-3; D not resolved. Per germline, CDR1 SGHNT and CDR2 YYREEE (reference sequence). V gave up 0 bases and J gave up 0 bases, with 11 bases separating them. The CDR3 loop spans 16 amino acids. In DNA form, the CDR3 reads TGTGCCAGCAGCTTGGGTGTGGCAACTAGCACAGATACGCAGTATTTT. Protein sequence: CASSLGVATSTDTQYF.

The chain employs TRBV7-9 and TRBJ1-2, with D perhaps TRBD1 (6 bases). The CDR3 is made up of 15 amino acids. The germline gives CDR1 SEHNR, CDR2 FQNEAQ (reference sequence). Trimming stripped 0 bases from V and 3 bases from J, with 11 bases between. This CDR3 is CASSLAGAFHYGYTF. CDR3 sequence (DNA): TGTGCCAGCAGCTTAGCGGGGGCCTTCCACTATGGCTACACCTTC.

This clonotype was observed at least ten times. The J gene is TRBJ2-1, the V gene TRBV12-3 or TRBV12-4; no reliable D call. V was shortened by 4 bases and J by 6 bases, with 7 bases between the two germline ends. The CDR3 is 12 residues long. The CDR3 protein is CASSYGGNEQFF. The CDR3 nucleotides read TGTGCCAGCAGTTACGGCGGCAATGAGCAGTTCTTC.